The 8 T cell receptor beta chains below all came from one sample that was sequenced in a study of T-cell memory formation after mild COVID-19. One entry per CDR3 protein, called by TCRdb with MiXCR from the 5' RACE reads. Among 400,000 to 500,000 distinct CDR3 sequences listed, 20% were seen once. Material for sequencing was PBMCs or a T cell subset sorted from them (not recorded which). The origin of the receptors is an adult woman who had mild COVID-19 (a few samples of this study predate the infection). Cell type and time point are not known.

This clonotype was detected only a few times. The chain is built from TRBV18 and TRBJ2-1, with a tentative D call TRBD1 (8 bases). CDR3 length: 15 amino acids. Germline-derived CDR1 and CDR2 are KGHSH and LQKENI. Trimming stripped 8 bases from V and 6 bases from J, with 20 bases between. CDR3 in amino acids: CASPGGGRTPNEQFF. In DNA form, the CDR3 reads TGTGCCAGCCCAGGGGGCGGGAGAACCCCCAATGAGCAGTTCTTC.

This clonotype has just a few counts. The CDR3 region has the DNA TGCAGTGCTAGAGACAGGGGAATGAAGTACTTC. Protein sequence: CSARDRGMKYF. The chain has TRBV20-1 and TRBJ2-7; a possible D gene is TRBD1 (6 bases). Per germline, CDR1 DFQATT and CDR2 SNEGSKA (reference sequence). V was trimmed by 0 bases and J by 11 bases, leaving 11 bases between them. The CDR3 is 11 amino acids.

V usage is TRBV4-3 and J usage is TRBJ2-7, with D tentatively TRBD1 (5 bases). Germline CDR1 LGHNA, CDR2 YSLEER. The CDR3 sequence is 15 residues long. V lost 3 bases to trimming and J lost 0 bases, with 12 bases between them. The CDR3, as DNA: TGCGCCAGCAGCCAGACAGACAGCCTCTCCTACGAGCAGTACTTC. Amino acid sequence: CASSQTDSLSYEQYF.

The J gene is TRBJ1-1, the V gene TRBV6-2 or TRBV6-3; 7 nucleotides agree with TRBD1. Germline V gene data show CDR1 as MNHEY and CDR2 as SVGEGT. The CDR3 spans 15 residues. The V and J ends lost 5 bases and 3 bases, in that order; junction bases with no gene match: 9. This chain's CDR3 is CASSHLRGKDTEAFF. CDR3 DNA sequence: TGTGCCAGCAGTCACCTCAGGGGGAAGGACACTGAAGCTTTCTTT.

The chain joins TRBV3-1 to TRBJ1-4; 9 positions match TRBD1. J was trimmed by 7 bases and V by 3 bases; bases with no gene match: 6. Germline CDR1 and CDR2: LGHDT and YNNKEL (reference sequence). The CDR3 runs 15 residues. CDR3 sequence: CASSHRQGGSEKLFF. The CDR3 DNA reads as TGTGCCAGCAGCCACAGACAGGGGGGGAGTGAAAAACTGTTTTTT. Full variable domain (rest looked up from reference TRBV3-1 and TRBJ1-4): DTAVSQTPKYLVTQMGNDKSIKCEQNLGHDTMYWYKQDSKKFLKIMFSYNNKELIINETVPNRFSPKSPDKAHLNLHINSLELGDSAVYFCASSHRQGGSEKLFFGSGTQLSVL.

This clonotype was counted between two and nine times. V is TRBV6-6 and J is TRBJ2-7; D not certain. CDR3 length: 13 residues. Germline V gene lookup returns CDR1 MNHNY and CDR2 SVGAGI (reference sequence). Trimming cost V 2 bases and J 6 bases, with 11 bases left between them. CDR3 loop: CASSYRSGLEQYF. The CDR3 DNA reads TGTGCCAGCAGTTACCGATCCGGGCTCGAGCAGTACTTC.

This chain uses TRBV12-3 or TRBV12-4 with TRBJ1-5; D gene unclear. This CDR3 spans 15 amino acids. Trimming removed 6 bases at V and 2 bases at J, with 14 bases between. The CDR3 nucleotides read TGTGCCAGCAGCTCTAGATCGATAGGCAATCAGCCCCAGCATTTT. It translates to CASSSRSIGNQPQHF.

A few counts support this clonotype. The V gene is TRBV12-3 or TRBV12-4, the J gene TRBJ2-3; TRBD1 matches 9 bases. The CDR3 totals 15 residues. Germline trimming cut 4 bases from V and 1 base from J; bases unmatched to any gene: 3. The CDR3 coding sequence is TGTGCCAGCAGTTGGACAGGGGCCGGCACAGATACGCAGTATTTT. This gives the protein CASSWTGAGTDTQYF.